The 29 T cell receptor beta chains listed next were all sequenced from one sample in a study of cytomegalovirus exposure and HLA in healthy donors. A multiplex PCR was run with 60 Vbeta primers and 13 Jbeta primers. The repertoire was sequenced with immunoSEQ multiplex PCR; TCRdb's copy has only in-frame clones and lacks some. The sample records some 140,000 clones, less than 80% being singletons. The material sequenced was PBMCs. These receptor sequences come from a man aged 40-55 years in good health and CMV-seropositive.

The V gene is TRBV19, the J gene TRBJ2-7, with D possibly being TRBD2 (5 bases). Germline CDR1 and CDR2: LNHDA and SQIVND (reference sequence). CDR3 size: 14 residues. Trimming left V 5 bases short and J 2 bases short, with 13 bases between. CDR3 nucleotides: TGTGCCAGTAGTCTGAGCGGTCCTCCCTACGAGCAGTACTTC. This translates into CASSLSGPPYEQYF. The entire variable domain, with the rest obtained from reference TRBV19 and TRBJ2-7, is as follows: DGGITQSPKYLFRKEGQNVTLSCEQNLNHDAMYWYRQDPGQGLRLIYYSQIVNDFQKGDIAEGYSVSREKKESFPLTVTSAQKNPTAFYLCASSLSGPPYEQYFGPGTRLTVT.

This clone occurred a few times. The CDR3 DNA sequence: TGTGCCAGTAAAGGGGGGGGACATAATACTGTTAGGGCCAAAAACATTCAGTACTTC. Amino acids: CASKGGGHNTVRAKNIQYF. The V call is TRBV28, the J call TRBJ2-4; D possibly corresponds to TRBD2 (7 bases). The V end was cut by 9 bases, the J end by 1 base, with 28 bases between. This CDR3 contains 19 residues. From germline, CDR1 is MDHEN and CDR2 SYDVKM.

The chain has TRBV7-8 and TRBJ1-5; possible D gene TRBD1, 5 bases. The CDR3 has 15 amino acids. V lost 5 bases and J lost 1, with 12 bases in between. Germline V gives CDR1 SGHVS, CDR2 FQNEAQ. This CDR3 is CASSPNRGSNQPQHF. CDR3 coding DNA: TGTGCCAGCAGCCCCAACCGGGGGAGCAATCAGCCCCAGCATTTT.

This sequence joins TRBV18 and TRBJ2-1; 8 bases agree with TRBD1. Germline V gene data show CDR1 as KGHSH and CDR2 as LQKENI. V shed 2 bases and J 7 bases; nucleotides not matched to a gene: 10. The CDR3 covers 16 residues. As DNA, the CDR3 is TGTGCCAGCTCACCAAGTTACCGGGACAGGAGAAATGAGCAGTTCTTC. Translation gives CASSPSYRDRRNEQFF.

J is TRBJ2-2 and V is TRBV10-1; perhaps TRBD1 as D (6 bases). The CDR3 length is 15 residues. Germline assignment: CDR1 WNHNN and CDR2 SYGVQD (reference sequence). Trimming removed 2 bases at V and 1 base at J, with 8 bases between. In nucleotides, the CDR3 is TGCGCCAGCAGTGAGACGACAGGGAACACCGGGGAGCTGTTTTTT. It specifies CASSETTGNTGELFF.

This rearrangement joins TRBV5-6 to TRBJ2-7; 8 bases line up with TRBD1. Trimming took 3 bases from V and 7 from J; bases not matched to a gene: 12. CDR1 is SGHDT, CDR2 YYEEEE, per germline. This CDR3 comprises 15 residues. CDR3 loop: CASSWTGLTGREQYF. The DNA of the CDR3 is TGTGCCAGCAGCTGGACAGGGTTGACGGGGAGGGAGCAGTACTTC.

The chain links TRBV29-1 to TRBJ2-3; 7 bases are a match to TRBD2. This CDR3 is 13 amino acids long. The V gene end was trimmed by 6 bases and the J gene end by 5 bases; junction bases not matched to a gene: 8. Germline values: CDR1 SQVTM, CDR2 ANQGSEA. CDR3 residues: CSVDRRGVDTQYF. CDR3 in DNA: TGCAGCGTCGACCGCCGGGGGGTAGATACGCAGTATTTT.

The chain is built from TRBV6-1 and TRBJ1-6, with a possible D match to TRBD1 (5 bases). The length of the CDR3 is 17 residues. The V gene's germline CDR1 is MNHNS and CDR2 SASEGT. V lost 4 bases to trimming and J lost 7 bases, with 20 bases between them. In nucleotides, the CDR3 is TGTGCCAGCAGTGGAGACCCAAGGCGGGGGTGGAATTCACCCCTCCACTTT. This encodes CASSGDPRRGWNSPLHF.

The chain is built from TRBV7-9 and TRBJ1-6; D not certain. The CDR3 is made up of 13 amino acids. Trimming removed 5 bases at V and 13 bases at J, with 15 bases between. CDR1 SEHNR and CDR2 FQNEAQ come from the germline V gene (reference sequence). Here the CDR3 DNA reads TGTGCCAGCAGCCAGCACCCCGAGACTCCCCTCCACTTT. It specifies CASSQHPETPLHF. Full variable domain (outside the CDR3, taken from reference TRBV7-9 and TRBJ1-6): DTGVSQNPRHKITKRGQNVTFRCDPISEHNRLYWYRQTLGQGPEFLTYFQNEAQLEKSRLLSDRFSAERPKGSFSTLEIQRTEQGDSAMYLCASSQHPETPLHFGNGTRLTVT.

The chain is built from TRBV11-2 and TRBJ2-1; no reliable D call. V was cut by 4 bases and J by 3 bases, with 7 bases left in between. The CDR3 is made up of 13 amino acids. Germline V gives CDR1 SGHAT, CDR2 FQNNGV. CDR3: CASSSTVYNEQFF. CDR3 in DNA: TGTGCCAGCAGCTCCACAGTCTACAATGAGCAGTTCTTC.

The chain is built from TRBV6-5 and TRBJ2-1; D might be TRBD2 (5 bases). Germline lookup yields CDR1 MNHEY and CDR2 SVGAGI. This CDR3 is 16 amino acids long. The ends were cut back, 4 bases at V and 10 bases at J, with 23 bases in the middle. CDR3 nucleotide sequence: TGTGCCAGCAGTTCCTACTCAGGATTTCCGGAGGAGGAGCAGTTCTTC. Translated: CASSSYSGFPEEEQFF.

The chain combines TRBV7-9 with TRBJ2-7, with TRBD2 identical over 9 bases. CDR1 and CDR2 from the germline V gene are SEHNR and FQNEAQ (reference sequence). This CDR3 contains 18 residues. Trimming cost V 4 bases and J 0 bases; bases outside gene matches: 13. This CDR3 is CASSSQVGSGSLSYEQYF. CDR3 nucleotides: TGTGCCAGCAGCTCCCAGGTGGGTAGCGGGAGCCTCTCCTACGAGCAGTACTTC.

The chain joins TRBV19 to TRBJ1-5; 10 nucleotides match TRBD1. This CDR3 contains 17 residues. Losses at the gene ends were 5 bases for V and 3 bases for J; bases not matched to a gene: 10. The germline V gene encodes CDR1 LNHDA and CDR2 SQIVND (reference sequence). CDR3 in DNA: TGTGCCAGTAGTCCTTCTGACAGGGGGCTAAACAATCAGCCCCAGCATTTT. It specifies CASSPSDRGLNNQPQHF. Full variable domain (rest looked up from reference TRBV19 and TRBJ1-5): DGGITQSPKYLFRKEGQNVTLSCEQNLNHDAMYWYRQDPGQGLRLIYYSQIVNDFQKGDIAEGYSVSREKKESFPLTVTSAQKNPTAFYLCASSPSDRGLNNQPQHFGDGTRLSIL.

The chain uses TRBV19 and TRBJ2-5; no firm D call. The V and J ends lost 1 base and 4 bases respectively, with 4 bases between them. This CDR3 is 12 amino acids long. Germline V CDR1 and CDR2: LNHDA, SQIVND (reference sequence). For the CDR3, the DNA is TGTGCCAGTAGTATAGGAGGAGAGACCCAGTACTTC. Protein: CASSIGGETQYF.

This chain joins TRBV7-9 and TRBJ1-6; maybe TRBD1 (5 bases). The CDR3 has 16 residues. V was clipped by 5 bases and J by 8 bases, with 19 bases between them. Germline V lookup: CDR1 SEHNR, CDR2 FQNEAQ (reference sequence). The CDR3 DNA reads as TGTGCCAGCAGCCCCCGCCCGGGCCTCAGGGATTCACCCCTCCACTTT. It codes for CASSPRPGLRDSPLHF.

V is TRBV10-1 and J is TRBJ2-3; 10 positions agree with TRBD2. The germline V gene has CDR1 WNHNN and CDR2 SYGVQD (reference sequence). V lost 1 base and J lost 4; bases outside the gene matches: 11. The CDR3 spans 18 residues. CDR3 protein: CASSEYGPSSGGPDTQYF. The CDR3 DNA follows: TGCGCCAGCAGTGAGTATGGGCCTTCTAGCGGGGGCCCAGATACGCAGTATTTT.

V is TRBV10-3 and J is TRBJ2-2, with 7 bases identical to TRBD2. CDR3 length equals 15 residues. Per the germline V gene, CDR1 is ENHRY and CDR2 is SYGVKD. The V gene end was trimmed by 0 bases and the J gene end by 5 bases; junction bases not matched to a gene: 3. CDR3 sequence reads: CAISESSSGTGELFF. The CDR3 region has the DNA TGTGCCATCAGTGAGTCGTCTAGCGGAACCGGGGAGCTGTTTTTT.

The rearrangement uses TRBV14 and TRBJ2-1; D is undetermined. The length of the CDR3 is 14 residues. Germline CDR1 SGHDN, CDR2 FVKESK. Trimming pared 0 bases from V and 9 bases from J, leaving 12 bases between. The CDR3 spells CASSQEVGDGEQFF. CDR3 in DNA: TGTGCCAGCAGCCAAGAAGTAGGAGATGGTGAGCAGTTCTTC.

The CDR3 sequence is CASSAQGAPYNEQFF. As DNA, the CDR3 is TGTGCCAGCAGTGCGCAGGGGGCGCCGTACAATGAGCAGTTCTTC. This chain links TRBV6-4 with TRBJ2-1; the match to TRBD1 covers 8 bases. The germline gives CDR1 MRHNA, CDR2 SNTAGT. The CDR3 runs 15 residues. Unmatched junction bases numbered 6, after V lost 4 bases and J lost 4 bases.

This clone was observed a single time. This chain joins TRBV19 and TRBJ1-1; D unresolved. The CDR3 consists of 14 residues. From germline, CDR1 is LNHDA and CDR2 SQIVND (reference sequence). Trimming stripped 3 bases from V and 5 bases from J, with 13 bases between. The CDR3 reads CASSIYRGNTEAFF. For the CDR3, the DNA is TGTGCCAGTAGTATTTACCGAGGAAATACTGAAGCTTTCTTT.

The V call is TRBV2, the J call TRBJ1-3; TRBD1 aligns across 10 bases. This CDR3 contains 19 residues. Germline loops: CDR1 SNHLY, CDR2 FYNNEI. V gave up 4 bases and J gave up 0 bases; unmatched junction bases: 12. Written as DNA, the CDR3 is TGTGCCAGCAGTGGACGGACAGGGGGATCCGCCAGCTCTGGAAACACCATATATTTT. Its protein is CASSGRTGGSASSGNTIYF.

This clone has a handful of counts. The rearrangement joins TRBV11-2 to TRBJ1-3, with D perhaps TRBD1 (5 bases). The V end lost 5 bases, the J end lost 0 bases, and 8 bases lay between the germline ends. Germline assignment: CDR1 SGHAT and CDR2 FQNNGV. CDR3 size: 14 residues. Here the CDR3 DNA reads TGTGCCAGCAGCCCGGACACCTCTGGAAACACCATATATTTT. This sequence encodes CASSPDTSGNTIYF.

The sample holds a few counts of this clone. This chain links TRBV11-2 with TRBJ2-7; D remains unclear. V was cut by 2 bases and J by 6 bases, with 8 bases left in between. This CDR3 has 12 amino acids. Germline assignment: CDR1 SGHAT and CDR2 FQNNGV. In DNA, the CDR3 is TGTGCCAGCAGCTTAATACTACTCGAGCAGTACTTC. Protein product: CASSLILLEQYF.

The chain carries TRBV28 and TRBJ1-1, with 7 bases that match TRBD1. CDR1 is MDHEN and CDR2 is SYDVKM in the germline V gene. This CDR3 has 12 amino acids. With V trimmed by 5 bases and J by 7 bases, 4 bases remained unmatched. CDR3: CASSKQGNEAFF. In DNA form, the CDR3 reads TGTGCCAGCAGTAAACAGGGGAATGAAGCTTTCTTT.

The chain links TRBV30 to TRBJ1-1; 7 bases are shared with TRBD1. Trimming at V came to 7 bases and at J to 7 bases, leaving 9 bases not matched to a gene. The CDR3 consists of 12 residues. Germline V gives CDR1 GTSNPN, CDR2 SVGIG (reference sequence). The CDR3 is CAYKRDSSEAFF. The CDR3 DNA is TGTGCCTATAAAAGGGACAGTAGTGAAGCTTTCTTT.

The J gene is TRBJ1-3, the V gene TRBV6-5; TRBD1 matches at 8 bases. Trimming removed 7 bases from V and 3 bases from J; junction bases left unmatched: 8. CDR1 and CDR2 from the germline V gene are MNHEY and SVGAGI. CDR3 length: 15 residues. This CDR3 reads CASKTQDRVGNTIYF. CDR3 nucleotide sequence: TGTGCCAGCAAGACGCAGGACAGGGTTGGAAACACCATATATTTT.

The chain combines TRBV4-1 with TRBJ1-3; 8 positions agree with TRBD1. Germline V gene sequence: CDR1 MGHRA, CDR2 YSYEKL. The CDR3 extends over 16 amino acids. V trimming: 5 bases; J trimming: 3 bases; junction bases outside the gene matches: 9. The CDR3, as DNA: TGCGCCAGCAGCTCGTCCCCAGGGGGCTTTGGAAACACCATATATTTT. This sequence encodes CASSSSPGGFGNTIYF.

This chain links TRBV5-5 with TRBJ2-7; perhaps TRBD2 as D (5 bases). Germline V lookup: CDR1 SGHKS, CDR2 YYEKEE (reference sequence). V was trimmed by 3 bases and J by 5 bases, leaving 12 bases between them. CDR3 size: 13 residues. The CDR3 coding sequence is TGTGCCAGCAGCTCCGATTCCGGGGACGAGCAGTACTTC. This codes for CASSSDSGDEQYF.

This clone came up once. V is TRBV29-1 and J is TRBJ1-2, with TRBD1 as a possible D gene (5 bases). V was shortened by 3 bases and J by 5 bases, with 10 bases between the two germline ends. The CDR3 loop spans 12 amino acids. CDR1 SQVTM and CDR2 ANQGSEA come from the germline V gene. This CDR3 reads CSVDREGYGYTF. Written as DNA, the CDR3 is TGCAGCGTTGACCGGGAGGGGTATGGCTACACCTTC.